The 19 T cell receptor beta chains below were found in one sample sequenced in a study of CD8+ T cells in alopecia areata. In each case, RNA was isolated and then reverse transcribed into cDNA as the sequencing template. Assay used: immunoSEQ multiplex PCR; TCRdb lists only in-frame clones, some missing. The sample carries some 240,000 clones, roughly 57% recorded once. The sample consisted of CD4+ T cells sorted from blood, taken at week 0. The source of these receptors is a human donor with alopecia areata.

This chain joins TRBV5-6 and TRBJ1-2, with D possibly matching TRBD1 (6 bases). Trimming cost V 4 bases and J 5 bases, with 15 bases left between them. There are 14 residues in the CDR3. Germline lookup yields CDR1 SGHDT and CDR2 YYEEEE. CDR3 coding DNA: TGTGCCAGCAGCCAACACCACAGGGCATATGGCTACACCTTC. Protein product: CASSQHHRAYGYTF.

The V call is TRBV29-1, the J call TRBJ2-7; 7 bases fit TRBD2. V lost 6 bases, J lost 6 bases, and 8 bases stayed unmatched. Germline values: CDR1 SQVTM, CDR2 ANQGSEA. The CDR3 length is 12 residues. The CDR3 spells CSVEREIGEQYF. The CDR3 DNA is TGCAGCGTCGAGCGGGAAATCGGCGAGCAGTACTTC.

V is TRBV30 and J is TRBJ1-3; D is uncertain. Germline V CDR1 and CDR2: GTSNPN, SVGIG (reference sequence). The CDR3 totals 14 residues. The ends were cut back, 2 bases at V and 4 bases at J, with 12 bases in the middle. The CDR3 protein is CAWSRGTGGNTIYF. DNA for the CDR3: TGTGCCTGGAGTCGTGGTACGGGAGGAAACACCATATATTTT.

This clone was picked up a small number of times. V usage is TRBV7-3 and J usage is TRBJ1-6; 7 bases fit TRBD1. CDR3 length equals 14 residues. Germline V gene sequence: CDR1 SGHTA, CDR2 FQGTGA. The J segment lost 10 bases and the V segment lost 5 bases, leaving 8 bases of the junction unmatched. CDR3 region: CASSRDSAGSPLHF. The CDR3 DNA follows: TGTGCCAGCAGCCGGGACAGCGCGGGGTCACCCCTCCACTTT. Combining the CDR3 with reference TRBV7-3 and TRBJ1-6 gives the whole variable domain GAGVSQTPSNKVTEKGKYVELRCDPISGHTALYWYRQSLGQGPEFLIYFQGTGAADDSGLPNDRFFAVRPEGSVSTLKIQRTERGDSAVYLCASSRDSAGSPLHFGNGTRLTVT.

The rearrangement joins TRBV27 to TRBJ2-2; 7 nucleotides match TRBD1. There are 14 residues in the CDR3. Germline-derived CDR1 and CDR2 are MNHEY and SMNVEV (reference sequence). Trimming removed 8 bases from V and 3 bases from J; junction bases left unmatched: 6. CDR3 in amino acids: CASSRDRYTGELFF. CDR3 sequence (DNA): TGTGCCAGCTCCCGGGACAGATACACCGGGGAGCTGTTTTTT.

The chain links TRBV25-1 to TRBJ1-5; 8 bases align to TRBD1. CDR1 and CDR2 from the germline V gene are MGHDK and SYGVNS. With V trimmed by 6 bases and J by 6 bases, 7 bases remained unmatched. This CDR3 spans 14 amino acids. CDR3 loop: CASSGPGGSQPQHF. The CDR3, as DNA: TGTGCCAGCAGCGGGCCAGGGGGCAGTCAGCCCCAGCATTTT.

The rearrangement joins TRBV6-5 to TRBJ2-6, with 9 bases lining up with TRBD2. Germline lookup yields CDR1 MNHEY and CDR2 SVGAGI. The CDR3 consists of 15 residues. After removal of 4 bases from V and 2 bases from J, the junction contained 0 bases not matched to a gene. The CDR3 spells CASSLAGAGANVLTF. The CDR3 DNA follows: TGTGCCAGCAGTTTAGCGGGAGCTGGGGCCAACGTCCTGACTTTC.

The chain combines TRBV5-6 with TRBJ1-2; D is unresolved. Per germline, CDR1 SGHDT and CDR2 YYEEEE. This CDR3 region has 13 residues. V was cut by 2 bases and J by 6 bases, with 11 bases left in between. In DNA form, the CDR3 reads TGTGCCAGCAGCTTTTCACAGATTGATGGCTACACCTTC. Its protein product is CASSFSQIDGYTF.

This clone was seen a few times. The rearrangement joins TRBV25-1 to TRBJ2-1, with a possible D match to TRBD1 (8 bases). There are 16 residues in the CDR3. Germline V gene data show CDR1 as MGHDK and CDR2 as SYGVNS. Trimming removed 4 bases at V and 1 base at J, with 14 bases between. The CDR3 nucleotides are TGTGCCAGCAGTGGGGGAGGGACAGGATCCTACAATGAGCAGTTCTTC. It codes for CASSGGGTGSYNEQFF.

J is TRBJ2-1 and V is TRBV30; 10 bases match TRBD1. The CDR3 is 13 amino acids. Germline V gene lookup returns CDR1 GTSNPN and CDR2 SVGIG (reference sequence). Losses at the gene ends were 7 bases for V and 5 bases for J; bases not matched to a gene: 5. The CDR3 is CALRQGAHNEQFF. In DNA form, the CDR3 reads TGTGCCTTGCGACAGGGGGCCCACAATGAGCAGTTCTTC. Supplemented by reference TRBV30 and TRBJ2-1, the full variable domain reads SQTIHQWPATLVQPVGSPLSLECTVEGTSNPNLYWYRQAAGRGLQLLFYSVGIGQISSEVPQNLSASRPQDRQFILSSKKLLLSDSGFYLCALRQGAHNEQFFGPGTRLTVL.

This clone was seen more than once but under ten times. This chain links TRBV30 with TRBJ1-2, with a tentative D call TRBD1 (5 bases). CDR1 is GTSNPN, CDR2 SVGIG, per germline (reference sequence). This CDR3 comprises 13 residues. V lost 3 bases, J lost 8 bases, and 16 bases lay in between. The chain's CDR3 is CAWRAGTARGYTF. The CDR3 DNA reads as TGTGCCTGGAGGGCCGGGACCGCCCGGGGCTACACCTTC.

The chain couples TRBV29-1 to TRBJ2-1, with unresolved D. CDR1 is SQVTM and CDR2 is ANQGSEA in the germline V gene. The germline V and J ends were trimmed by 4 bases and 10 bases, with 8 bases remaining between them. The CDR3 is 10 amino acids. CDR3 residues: CSVGSFEQFF. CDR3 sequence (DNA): TGCAGCGTTGGGTCTTTCGAGCAGTTCTTC.

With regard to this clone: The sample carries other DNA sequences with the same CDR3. CDR3 region: CASSLDGSSYNEQFF. The CDR3 nucleotides are TGCGCCAGCAGCTTGGACGGGAGCTCCTACAATGAGCAGTTCTTC. This chain joins TRBV5-1 and TRBJ2-1, with D maybe TRBD2 (6 bases). The length of the CDR3 is 15 residues. Germline assignment: CDR1 SGHRS and CDR2 YFSETQ. The V and J ends lost 0 bases and 0 bases respectively, with 7 bases between them. Full variable domain (rest looked up from reference TRBV5-1 and TRBJ2-1): KAGVTQTPRYLIKTRGQQVTLSCSPISGHRSVSWYQQTPGQGLQFLFEYFSETQRNKGNFPGRFSGRQFSNSRSEMNVSTLELGDSALYLCASSLDGSSYNEQFFGPGTRLTVL.

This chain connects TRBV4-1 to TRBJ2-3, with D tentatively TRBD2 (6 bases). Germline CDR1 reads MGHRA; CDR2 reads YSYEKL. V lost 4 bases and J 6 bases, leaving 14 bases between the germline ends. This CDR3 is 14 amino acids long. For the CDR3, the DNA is TGCGCCAGCAGCCCCGTGGGGGGACGGGATACGCAGTATTTT. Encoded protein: CASSPVGGRDTQYF.

DNA for the CDR3: TGCGCCAGCAGCTCGCTGGGCACAGATACGCAGTATTTT. This sequence encodes CASSSLGTDTQYF. The rearrangement joins TRBV5-1 to TRBJ2-3; D not resolved. The CDR3 runs to 13 residues. CDR1 and CDR2 (germline): SGHRS, YFSETQ. The V end lost 3 bases, the J end lost 1 base, and 6 bases lay between the germline ends.

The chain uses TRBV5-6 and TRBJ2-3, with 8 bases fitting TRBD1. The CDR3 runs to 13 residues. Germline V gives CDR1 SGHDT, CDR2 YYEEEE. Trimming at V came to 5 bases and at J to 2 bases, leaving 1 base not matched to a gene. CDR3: CASRGQVTDTQYF. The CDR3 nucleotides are TGTGCCAGCAGGGGACAGGTCACAGATACGCAGTATTTT. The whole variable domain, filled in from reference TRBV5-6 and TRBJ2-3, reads DAGVTQSPTHLIKTRGQQVTLRCSPKSGHDTVSWYQQALGQGPQFIFQYYEEEERQRGNFPDRFSGHQFPNYSSELNVNALLLGDSALYLCASRGQVTDTQYFGPGTRLTVL.

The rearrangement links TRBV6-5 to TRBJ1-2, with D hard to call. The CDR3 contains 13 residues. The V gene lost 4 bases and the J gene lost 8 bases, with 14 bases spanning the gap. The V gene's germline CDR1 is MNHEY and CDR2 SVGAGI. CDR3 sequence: CASSSGPRGGYTF. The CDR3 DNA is TGTGCCAGCAGTTCCGGGCCCCGTGGGGGCTACACCTTC.

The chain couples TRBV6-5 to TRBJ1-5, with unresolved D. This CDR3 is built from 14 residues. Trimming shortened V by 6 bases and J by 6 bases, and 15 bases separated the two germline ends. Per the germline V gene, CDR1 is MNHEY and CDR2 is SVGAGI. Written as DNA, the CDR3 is TGTGCCAGCAGGGGCGGATCCATGAGTCAGCCCCAGCATTTT. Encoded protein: CASRGGSMSQPQHF.

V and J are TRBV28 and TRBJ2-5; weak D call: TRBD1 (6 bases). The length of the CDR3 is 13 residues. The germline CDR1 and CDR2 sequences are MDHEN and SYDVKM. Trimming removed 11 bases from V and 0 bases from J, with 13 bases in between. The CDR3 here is CAGTKGDQETQYF. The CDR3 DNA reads TGTGCCGGGACGAAGGGGGACCAAGAGACCCAGTACTTC. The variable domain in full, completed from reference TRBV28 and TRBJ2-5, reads DVKVTQSSRYLVKRTGEKVFLECVQDMDHENMFWYRQDPGLGLRLIYFSYDVKMKEKGDIPEGYSVSREKKERFSLILESASTNQTSMYLCAGTKGDQETQYFGPGTRLLVL.